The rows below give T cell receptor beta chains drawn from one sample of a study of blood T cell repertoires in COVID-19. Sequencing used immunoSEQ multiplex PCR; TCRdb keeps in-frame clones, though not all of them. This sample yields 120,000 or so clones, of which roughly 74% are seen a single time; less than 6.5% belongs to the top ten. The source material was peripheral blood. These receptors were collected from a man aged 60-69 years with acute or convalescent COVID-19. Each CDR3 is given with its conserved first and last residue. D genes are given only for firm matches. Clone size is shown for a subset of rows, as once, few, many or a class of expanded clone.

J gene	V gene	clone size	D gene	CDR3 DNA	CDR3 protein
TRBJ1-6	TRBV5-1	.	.	TGCGCCAGCAGTTTACAGGGCCCGAAGAATTCACCCCTCCACTTT	CASSLQGPKNSPLHF
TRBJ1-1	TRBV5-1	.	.	TGCGCCAGCAGCTTGGGGGGACTGATGAACACTGAAGCTTTCTTT	CASSLGGLMNTEAFF
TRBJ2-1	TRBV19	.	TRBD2	TGTGCCAGTAGCCCCCTAGCGGCAGGCAACAATGAGCAGTTCTTC	CASSPLAAGNNEQFF
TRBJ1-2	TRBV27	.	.	TGTGCCAGCAGTTTAGGGGCCACCTATGGCTACACCTTC	CASSLGATYGYTF
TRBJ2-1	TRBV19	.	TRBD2	TGTGCCACCCAACTGGCGATAGCGGGGGGTAATGAGCAGTTCTTC	CATQLAIAGGNEQFF
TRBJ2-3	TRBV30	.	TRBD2	TGTGCCTGGTCGGGACTAGCGGGTTCCTCGGGTACGCAGTATTTT	CAWSGLAGSSGTQYF
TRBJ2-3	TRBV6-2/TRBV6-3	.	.	TGTGCCAGCAGTTACGGGGGCTTGGTCACAGATACGCAGTATTTT	CASSYGGLVTDTQYF
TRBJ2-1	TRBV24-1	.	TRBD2	TGTGCCACCAGAGGGACTAGATCCTCCAATGAGCAGTTCTTC	CATRGTRSSNEQFF
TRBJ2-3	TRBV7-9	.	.	TGTGCCAGCAGCTTAGCTCTTAGAGATACGCAGTATTTT	CASSLALRDTQYF
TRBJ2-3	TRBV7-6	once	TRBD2	TGTGCCAGCAGCTTAGAGGCGGCTAGCGGGGGGACAGATACGCAGTATTTT	CASSLEAASGGTDTQYF
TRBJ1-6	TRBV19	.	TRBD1	TGTGCCAGTAGACCGGGACAGGGGGTTTATAATTCACCCCTCCACTTT	CASRPGQGVYNSPLHF
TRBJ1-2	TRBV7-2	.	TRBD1	TGTGCCAGCAGCTTAGGACAGGGGGTTCGTGGTGGCTACACCTTC	CASSLGQGVRGGYTF
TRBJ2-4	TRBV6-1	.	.	TGTGCCAGCAGTGAATCCCGCCGACAGGGTGTGGGAGGCATTCAGTACTTC	CASSESRRQGVGGIQYF
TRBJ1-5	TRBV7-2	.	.	TGTGCCAGCAGCCCGAATGGAGGTGTAGGCACGGGGAACAATCAGCCCCAGCATTTT	CASSPNGGVGTGNNQPQHF
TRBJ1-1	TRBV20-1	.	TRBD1	TGCAGTGCTAGTAGACAGGGGGTCACTGAAGCTTTCTTT	CSASRQGVTEAFF
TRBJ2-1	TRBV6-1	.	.	TGTGCCAGCAGTGAAGCAGGGCGGGCCTACAATGAGCAGTTCTTC	CASSEAGRAYNEQFF
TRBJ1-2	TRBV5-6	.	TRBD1	TGTGCCAGCAGCTTTCCGGACAGGGGCCCTGGCTACACCTTC	CASSFPDRGPGYTF
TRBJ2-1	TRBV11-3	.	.	TGTGCCAGCAGCCCACCCCCGGGGAGCTCCTACAATGAGCAGTTCTTC	CASSPPPGSSYNEQFF
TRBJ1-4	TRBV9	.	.	TGTGCCAGCAGCGGAGATGCAACTAATGAAAAACTGTTTTTT	CASSGDATNEKLFF
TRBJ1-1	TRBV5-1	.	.	TGCGCCAGCAGCTTGACGGTCAGGGCAATGAACACTGAAGCTTTCTTT	CASSLTVRAMNTEAFF
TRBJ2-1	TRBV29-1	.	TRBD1	TGCAGCGCTGCGACAGGGGGCATAAATGAGCAGTTCTTC	CSAATGGINEQFF
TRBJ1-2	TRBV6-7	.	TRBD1	TGTGCCAGCAGTTACTGGGACAGCTATGGCTACACCTTC	CASSYWDSYGYTF
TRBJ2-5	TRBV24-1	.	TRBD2	TGTGCCACCAGTGGGGGGACTAGCGGGGGACTTGAGACCCAGTACTTC	CATSGGTSGGLETQYF
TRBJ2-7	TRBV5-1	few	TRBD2	TGCGCCAGCAGACCCCTCATGGGCGGGAGCTCCGAGCAGTACTTC	CASRPLMGGSSEQYF
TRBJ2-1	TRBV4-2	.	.	TGTGCCAGCAGCCAATCTGGGCTGTACAATGAGCAGTTCTTC	CASSQSGLYNEQFF